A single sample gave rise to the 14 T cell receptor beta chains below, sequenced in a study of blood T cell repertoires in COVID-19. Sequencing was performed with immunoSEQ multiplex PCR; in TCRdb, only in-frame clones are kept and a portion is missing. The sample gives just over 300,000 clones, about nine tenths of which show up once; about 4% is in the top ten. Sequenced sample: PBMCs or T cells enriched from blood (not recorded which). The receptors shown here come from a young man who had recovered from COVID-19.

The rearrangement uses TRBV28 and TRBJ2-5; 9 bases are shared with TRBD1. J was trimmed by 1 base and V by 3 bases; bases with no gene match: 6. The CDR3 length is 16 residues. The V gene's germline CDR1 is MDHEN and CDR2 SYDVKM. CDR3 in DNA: TGTGCCAGCAGTTTCTGGGACAGGGAACCCCAAGAGACCCAGTACTTC. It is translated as CASSFWDREPQETQYF.

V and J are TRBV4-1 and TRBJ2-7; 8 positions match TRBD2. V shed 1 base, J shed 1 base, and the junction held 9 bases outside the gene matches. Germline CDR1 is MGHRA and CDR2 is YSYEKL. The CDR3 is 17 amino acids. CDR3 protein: CASSQVNTLAASYEQYF. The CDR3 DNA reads TGCGCCAGCAGCCAAGTAAATACACTAGCGGCGTCCTACGAGCAGTACTTC.

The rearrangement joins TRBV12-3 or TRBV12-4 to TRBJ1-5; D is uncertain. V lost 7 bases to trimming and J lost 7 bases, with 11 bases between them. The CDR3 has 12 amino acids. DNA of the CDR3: TGTGCCAGCACAACCCCGGGGCAGCCCCAGCATTTT. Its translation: CASTTPGQPQHF.

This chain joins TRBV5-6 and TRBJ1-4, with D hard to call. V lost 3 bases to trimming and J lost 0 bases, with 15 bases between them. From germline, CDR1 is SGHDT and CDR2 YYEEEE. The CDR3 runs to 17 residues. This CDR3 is CASSSARGSATNEKLFF. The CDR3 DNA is TGTGCCAGCAGCTCGGCTCGAGGGTCCGCAACTAATGAAAAACTGTTTTTT.

The CDR3 loop is CASSRGNYGYTF. CDR3 sequence (DNA): TGCGCCAGCAGTCGAGGTAACTATGGCTACACCTTC. The chain joins TRBV5-1 to TRBJ1-2; D gene ambiguous. V was clipped by 5 bases and J by 1 base, with 6 bases between them. Germline CDR1 SGHRS, CDR2 YFSETQ. The CDR3 runs to 12 residues.

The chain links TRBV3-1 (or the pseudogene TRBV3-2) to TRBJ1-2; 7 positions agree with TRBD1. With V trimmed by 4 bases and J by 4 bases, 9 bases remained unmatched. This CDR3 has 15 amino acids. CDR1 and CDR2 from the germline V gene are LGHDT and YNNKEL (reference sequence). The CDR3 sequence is CASSRRGQAVYGYTF. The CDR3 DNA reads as TGTGCCAGCAGCCGGCGCGGACAGGCCGTCTATGGCTACACCTTC.

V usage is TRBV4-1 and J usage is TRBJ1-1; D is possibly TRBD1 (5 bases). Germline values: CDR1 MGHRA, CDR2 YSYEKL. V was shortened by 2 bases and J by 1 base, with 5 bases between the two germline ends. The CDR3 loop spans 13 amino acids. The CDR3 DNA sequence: TGCGCCAGCAGCCAAACAGGGAACACTGAAGCTTTCTTT. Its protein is CASSQTGNTEAFF.

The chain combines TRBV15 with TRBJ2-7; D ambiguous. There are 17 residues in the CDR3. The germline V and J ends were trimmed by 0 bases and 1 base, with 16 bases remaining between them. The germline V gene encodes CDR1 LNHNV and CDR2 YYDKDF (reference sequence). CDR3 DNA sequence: TGTGCCACCAGCAGAGATCTCGACATGGGCAGTTCCTACGAGCAGTACTTC. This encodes CATSRDLDMGSSYEQYF. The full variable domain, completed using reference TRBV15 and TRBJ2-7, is DAMVIQNPRYQVTQFGKPVTLSCSQTLNHNVMYWYQQKSSQAPKLLFHYYDKDFNNEADTPDNFQSRRPNTSFCFLDIRSPGLGDTAMYLCATSRDLDMGSSYEQYFGPGTRLTVT.

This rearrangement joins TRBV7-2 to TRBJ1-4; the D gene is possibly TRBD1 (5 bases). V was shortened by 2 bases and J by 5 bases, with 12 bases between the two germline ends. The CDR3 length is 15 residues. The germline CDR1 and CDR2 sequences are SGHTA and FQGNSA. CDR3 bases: TGTGCCAGCAGCTTAAAATGGGCAGGGAATGAAAAACTGTTTTTT. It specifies CASSLKWAGNEKLFF.

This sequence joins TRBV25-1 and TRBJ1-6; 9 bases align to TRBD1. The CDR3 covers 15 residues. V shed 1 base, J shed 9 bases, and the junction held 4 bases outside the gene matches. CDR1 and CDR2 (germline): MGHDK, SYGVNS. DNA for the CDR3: TGTGCCAGCAGTGAATCCGGGACAGGGCTTTCACCCCTCCACTTT. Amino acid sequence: CASSESGTGLSPLHF. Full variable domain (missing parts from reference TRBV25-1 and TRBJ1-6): EADIYQTPRYLVIGTGKKITLECSQTMGHDKMYWYQQDPGMELHLIHYSYGVNSTEKGDLSSESTVSRIRTEHFPLTLESARPSHTSQYLCASSESGTGLSPLHFGNGTRLTVT.

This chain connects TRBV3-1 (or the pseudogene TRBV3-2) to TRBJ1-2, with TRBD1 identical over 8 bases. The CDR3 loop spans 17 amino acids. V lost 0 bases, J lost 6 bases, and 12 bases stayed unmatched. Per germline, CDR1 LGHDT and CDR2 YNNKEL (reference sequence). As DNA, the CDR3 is TGTGCCAGCAGCCAAGAACCCTACATGACAGGGGTGGATGGCTACACCTTC. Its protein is CASSQEPYMTGVDGYTF.

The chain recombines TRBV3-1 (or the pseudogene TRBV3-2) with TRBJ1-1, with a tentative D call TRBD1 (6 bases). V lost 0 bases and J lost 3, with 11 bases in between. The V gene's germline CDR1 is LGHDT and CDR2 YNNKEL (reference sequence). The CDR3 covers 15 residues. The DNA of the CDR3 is TGTGCCAGCAGCCAAGAAGTGGGGGCTGACACTGAAGCTTTCTTT. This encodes CASSQEVGADTEAFF.

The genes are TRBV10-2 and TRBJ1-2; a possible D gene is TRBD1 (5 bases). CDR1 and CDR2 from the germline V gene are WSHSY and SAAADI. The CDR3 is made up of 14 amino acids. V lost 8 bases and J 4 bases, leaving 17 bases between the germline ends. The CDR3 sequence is CASHTAGTTYGYTF. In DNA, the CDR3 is TGCGCCAGCCATACAGCGGGGACCACCTATGGCTACACCTTC.

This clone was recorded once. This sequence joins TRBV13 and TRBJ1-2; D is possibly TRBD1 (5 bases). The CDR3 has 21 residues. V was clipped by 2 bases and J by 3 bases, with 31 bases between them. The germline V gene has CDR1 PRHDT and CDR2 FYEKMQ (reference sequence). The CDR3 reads CASSLNRWGRPQRAPDYGYTF. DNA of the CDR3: TGTGCCAGCAGCTTAAATCGATGGGGCAGGCCCCAGCGAGCTCCTGACTATGGCTACACCTTC.